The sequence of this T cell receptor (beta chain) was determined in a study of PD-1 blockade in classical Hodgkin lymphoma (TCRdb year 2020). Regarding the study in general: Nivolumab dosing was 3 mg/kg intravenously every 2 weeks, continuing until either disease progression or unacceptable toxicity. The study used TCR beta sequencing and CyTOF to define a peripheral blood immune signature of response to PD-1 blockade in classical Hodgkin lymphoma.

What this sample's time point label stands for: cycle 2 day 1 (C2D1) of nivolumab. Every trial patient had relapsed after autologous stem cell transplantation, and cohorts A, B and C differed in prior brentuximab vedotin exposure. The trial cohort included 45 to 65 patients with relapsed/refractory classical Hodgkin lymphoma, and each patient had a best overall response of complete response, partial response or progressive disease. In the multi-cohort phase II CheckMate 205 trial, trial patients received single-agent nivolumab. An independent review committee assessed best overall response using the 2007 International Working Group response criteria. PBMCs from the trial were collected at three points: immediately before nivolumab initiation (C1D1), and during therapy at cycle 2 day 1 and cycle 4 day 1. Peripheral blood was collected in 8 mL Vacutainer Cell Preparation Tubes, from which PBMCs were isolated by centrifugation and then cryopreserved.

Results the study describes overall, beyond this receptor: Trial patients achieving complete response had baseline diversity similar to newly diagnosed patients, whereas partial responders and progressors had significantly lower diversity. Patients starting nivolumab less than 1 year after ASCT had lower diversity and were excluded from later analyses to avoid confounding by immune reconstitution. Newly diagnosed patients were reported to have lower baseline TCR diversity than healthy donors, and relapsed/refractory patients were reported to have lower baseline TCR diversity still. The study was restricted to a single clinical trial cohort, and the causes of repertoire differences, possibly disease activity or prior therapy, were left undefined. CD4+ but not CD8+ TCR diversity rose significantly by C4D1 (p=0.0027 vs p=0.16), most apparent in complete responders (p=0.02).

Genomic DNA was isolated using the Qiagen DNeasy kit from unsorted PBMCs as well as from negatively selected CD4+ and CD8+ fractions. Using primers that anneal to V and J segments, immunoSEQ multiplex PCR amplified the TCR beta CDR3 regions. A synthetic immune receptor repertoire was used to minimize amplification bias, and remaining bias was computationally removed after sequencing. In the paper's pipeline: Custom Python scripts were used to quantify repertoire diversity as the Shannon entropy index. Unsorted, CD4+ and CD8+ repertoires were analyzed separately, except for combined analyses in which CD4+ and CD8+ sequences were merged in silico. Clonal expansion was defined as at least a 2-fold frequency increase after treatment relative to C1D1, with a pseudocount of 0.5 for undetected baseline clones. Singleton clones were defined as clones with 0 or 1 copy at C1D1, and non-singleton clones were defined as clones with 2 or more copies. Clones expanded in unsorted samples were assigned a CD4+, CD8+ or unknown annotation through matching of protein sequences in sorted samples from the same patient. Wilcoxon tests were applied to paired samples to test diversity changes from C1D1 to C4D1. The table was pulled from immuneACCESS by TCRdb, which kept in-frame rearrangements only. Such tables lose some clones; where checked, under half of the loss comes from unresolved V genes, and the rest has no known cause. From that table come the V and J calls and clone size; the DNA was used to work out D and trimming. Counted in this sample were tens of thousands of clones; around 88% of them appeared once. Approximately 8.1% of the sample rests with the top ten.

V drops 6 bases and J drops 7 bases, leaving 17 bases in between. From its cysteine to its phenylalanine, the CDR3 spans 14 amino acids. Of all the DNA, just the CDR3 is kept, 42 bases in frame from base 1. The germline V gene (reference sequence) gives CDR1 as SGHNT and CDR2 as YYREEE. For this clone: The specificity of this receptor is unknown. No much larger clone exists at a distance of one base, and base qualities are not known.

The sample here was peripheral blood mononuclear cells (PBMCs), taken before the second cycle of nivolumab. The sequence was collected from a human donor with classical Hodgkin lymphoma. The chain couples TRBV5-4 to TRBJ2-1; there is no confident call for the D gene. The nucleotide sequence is TGTGCCAGCACCGAAGGGCTGTTACAGAATGAGCAGTTCTTC. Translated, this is CASTEGLLQNEQFF.